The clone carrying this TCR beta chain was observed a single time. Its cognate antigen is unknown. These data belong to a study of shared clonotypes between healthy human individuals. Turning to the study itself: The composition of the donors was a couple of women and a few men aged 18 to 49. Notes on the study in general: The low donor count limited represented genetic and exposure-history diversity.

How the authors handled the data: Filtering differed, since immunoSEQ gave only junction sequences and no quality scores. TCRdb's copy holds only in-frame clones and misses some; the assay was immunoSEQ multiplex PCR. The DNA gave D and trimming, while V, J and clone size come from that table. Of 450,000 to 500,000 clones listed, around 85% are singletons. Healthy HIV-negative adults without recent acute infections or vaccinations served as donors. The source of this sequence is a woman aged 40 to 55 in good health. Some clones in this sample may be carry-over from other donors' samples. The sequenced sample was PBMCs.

The CDR3 reads CASSPLGTISTDTQYF. CDR3 DNA: TGTGCCAGCTCACCACTTGGGACAATAAGCACAGATACGCAGTATTTT. The V call is TRBV18, the J call TRBJ2-3, with TRBD1 as a possible D gene (6 bases). The V gene lost 1 base and the J gene lost 0 bases, with 11 bases spanning the gap. CDR1 is KGHSH, CDR2 LQKENI, per germline. This CDR3 comprises 16 residues.